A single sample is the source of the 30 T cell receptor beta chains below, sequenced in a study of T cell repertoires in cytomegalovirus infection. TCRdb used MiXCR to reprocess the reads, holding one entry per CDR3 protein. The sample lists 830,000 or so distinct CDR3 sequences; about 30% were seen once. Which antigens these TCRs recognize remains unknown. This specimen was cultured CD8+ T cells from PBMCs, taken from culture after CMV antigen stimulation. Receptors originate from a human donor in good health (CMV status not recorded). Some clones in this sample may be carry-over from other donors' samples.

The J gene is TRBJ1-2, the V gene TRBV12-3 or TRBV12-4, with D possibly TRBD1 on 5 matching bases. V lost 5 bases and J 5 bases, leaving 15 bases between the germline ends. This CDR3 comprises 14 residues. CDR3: CASSPPGGWYGYTF. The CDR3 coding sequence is TGTGCCAGCAGTCCGCCCGGGGGTTGGTATGGCTACACCTTC.

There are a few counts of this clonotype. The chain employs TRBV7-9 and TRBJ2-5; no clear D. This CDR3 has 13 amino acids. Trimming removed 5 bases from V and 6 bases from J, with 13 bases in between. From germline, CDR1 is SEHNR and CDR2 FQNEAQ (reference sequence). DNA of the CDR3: TGTGCCAGCAGCGGCCCTTTTCTTCAGACCCAGTACTTC. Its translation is CASSGPFLQTQYF.

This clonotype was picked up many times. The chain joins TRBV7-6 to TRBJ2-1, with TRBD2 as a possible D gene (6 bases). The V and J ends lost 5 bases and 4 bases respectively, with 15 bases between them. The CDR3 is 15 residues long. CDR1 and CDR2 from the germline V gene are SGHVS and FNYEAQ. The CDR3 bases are TGTGCCAGCAGCCCTCACCCCGCGGGATACAATGAGCAGTTCTTC. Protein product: CASSPHPAGYNEQFF.

Written as DNA, the CDR3 is TGTGCCACATCCCCCCCCTATAGCGAGACCCAGTACTTC. This gives the protein CATSPPYSETQYF. The chain links TRBV6-6 to TRBJ2-5; D is ambiguous. Germline values: CDR1 MNHNY, CDR2 SVGAGI (reference sequence). V was pared by 10 bases and J by 5 bases, with 17 bases between. This CDR3 has 13 residues.

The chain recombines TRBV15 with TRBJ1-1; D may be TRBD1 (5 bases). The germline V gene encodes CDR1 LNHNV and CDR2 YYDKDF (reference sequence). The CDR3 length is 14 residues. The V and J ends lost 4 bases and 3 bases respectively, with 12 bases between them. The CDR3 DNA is TGTGCCACCAGCACCGACAGAACCTACACTGAAGCTTTCTTT. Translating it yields CATSTDRTYTEAFF.

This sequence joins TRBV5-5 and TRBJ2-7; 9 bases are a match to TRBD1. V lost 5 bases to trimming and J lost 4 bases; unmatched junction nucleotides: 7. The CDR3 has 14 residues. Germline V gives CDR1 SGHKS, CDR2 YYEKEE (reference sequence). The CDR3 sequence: CASRDPGQGYEQYF. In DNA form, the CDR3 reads TGTGCCAGCAGAGACCCGGGACAGGGTTACGAGCAGTACTTC.

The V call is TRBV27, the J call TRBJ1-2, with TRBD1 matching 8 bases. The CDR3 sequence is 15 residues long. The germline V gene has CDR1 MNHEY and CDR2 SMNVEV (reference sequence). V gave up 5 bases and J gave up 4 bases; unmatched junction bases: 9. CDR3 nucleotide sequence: TGTGCCAGCAGTCCGGGGACAGGAAACTTCTATGGCTACACCTTC. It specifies CASSPGTGNFYGYTF.

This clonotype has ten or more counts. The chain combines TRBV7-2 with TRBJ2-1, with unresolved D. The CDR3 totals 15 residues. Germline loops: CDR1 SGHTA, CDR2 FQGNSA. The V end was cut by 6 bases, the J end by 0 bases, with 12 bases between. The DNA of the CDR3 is TGTGCCAGCAGTCGGACGGAAAGCTCCTACAATGAGCAGTTCTTC. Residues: CASSRTESSYNEQFF.

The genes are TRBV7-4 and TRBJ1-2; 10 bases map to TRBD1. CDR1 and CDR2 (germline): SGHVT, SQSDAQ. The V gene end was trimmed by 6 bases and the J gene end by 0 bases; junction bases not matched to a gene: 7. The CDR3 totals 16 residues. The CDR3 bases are TGTGCCAGCAGACCGGGACAGGGGACCGCTAACTATGGCTACACCTTC. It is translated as CASRPGQGTANYGYTF.

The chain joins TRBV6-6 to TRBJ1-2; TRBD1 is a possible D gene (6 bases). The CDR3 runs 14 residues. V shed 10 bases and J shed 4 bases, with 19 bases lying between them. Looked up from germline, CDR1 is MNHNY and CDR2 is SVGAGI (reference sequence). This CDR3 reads CAINGGGGFYGYTF. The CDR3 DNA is TGTGCCATCAACGGGGGAGGGGGGTTCTATGGCTACACCTTC.

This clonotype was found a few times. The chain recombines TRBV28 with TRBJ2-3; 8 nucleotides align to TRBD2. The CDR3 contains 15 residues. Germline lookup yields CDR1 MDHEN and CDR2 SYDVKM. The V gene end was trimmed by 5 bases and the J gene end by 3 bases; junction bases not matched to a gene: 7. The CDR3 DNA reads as TGTGCCAGCAGTCCCGGGGGGGCTCTAACAGATACGCAGTATTTT. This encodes CASSPGGALTDTQYF.

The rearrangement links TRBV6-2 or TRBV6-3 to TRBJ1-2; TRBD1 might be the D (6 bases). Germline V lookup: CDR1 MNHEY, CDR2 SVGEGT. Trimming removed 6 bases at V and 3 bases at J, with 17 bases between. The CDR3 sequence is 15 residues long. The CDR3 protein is CASRRIRDMDYGYTF. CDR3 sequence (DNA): TGTGCCAGCAGGCGAATCCGGGACATGGACTATGGCTACACCTTC.

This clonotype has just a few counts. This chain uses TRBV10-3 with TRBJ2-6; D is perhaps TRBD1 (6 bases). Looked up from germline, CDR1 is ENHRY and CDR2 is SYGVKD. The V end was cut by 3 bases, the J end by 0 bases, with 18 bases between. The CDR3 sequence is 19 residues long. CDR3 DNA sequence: TGTGCCATCAGTGAATATCAATACAGGGACCCCTCTGGGGCCAACGTCCTGACTTTC. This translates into CAISEYQYRDPSGANVLTF.

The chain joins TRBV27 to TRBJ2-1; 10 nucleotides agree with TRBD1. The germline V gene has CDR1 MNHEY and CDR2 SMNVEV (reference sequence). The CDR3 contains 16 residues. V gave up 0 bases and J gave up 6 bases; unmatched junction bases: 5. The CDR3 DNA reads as TGTGCCAGCAGTTTATCGGAGGGGGACAGGGGCAATGAGCAGTTCTTC. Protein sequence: CASSLSEGDRGNEQFF.

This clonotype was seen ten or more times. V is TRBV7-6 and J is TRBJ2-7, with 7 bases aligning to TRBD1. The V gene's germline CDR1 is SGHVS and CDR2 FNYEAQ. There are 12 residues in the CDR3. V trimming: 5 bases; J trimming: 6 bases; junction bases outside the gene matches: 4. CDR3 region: CASSPTGIEQYF. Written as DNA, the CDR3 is TGTGCCAGCAGCCCGACAGGGATCGAGCAGTACTTC.

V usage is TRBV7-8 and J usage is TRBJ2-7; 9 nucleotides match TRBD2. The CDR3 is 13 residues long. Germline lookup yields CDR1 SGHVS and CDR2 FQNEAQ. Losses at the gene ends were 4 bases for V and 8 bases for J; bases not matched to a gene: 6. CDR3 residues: CASSSSGDYKQYV. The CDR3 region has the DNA TGTGCCAGCAGCTCTAGCGGGGATTACAAGCAGTACGTC.

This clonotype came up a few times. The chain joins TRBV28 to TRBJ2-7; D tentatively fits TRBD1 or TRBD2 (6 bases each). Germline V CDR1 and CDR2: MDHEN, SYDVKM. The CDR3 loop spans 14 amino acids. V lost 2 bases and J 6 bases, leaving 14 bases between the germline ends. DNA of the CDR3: TGTGCCAGCAGTTTAAATTGGGGGGCAGGCGAGCAGTACGTC. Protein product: CASSLNWGAGEQYV.

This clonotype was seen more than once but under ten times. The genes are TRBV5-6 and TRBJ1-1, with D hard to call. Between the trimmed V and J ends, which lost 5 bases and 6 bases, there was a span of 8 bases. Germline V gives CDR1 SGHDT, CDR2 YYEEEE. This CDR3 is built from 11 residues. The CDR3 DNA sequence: TGTGCCAGCAGTCGGCACTCTGAAGCTTTCTTT. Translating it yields CASSRHSEAFF.

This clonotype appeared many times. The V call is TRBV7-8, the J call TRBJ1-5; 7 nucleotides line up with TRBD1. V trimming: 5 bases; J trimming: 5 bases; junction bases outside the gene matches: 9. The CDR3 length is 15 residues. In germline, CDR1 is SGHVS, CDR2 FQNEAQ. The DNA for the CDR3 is TGTGCCAGCAGCGCCGAGGGGGCGCCTCATCAGCCCCAGCATTTT. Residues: CASSAEGAPHQPQHF.

The CDR3 is CASSPTNRGNNSPLHF. CDR3 sequence (DNA): TGTGCCAGCAGCCCCACCAACCGGGGCAATAATTCACCCCTCCACTTT. V and J are TRBV7-9 and TRBJ1-6; D is possibly TRBD1 (5 bases). Trimming shortened V by 5 bases and J by 5 bases, and 16 bases separated the two germline ends. Germline V gene data show CDR1 as SEHNR and CDR2 as FQNEAQ (reference sequence). The CDR3 extends over 16 amino acids.

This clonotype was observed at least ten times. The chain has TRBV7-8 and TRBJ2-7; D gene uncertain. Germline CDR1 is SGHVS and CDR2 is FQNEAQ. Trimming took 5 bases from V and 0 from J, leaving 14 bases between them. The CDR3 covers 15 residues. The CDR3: CASSRRIQSSYEQYF. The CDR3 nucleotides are TGTGCCAGCAGCCGTCGAATTCAAAGCTCCTACGAGCAGTACTTC.

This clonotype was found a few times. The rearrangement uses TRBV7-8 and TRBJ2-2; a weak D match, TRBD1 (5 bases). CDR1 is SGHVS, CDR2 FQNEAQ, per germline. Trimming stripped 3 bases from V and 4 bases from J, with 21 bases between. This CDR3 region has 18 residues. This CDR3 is CASSFFDSNTIVTGELFF. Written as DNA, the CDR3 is TGTGCCAGCAGCTTTTTCGACAGCAACACGATTGTCACCGGGGAGCTGTTTTTT.

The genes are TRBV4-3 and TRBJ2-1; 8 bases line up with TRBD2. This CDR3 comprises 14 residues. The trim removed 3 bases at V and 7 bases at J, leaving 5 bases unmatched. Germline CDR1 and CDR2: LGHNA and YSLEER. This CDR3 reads CASSQSGGGNEQFF. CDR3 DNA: TGCGCCAGCAGCCAGAGCGGGGGAGGAAATGAGCAGTTCTTC.

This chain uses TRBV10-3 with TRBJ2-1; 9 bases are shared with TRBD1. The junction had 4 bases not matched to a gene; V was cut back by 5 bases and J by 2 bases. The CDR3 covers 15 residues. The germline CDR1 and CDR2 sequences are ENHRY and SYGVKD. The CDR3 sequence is CAISRTGDPYNEQFF. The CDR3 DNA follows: TGTGCCATCAGTAGGACAGGGGACCCCTACAATGAGCAGTTCTTC.

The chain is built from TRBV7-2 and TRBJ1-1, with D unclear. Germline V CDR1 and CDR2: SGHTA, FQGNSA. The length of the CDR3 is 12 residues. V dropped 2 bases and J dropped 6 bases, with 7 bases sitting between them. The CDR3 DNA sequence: TGTACCAGCAGCTTACTCGGAGCTGAAGCTTTCTTT. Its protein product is CTSSLLGAEAFF.

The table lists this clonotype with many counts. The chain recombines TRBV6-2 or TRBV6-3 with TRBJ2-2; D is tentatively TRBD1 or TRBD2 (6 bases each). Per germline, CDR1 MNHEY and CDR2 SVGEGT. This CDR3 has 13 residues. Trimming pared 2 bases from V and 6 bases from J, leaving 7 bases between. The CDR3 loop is CASSYGGPGELFF. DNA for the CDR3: TGTGCCAGCAGTTACGGGGGGCCCGGGGAGCTGTTTTTT.

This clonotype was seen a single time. In DNA form, the CDR3 reads TGTGCCAACAGCTCGGGGGTGACAGAAGCTTTCTTT. It is translated as CANSSGVTEAFF. The V and J genes are TRBV6-5 and TRBJ1-1, with D perhaps TRBD1 (5 bases). CDR1 is MNHEY and CDR2 is SVGAGI in the germline V gene. Between the trimmed V and J ends, which lost 10 bases and 8 bases, there was a span of 17 bases. The CDR3 runs 12 residues.

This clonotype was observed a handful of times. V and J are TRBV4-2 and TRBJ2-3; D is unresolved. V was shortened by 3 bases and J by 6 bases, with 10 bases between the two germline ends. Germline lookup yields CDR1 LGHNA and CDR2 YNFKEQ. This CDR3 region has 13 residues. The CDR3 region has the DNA TGTGCCAGCAGCCAGCTAAGTGGGGATACGCAGTATTTT. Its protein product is CASSQLSGDTQYF.

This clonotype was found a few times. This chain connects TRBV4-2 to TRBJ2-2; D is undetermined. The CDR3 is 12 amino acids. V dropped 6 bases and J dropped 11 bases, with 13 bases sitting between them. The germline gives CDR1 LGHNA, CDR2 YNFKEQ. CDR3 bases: TGTGCCAGCAGTCCCGCCCTTTACGAGCTGTTTTTT. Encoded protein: CASSPALYELFF.

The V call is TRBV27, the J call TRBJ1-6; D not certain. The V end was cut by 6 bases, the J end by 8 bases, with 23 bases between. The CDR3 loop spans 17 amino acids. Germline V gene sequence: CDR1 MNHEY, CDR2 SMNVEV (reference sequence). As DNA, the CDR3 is TGTGCCAGCAGCTACGTACCCCCCGGACCTGGATATTCACCCCTCCACTTT. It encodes CASSYVPPGPGYSPLHF.